These 15 T cell receptor beta chains originate from one sample sequenced in a study of cytomegalovirus exposure and HLA in healthy donors. Sequencing used immunoSEQ multiplex PCR; TCRdb keeps in-frame clones, though not all of them. The sample consists of over 100,000 clones, roughly 90% of them appearing once. The sample consisted of PBMCs. Every receptor here comes from a woman aged 18-29 years in good health and CMV-seronegative.

V usage is TRBV7-9 and J usage is TRBJ1-2; D is uncertain. The CDR3 runs 12 residues. Deletions cut 4 bases from V and 3 bases from J, with 6 bases between. Germline loops: CDR1 SEHNR, CDR2 FQNEAQ (reference sequence). CDR3 DNA: TGTGCCAGCAGCTATACGGACTATGGCTACACCTTC. This codes for CASSYTDYGYTF.

The rearrangement links TRBV28 to TRBJ2-3; 8 bases line up with TRBD2. J gave up 3 bases and V 7 bases, and 6 bases lay outside the gene matches. Germline V gene lookup returns CDR1 MDHEN and CDR2 SYDVKM. CDR3 length equals 14 residues. The chain's CDR3 is CASIRGGGTDTQYF. The CDR3 region has the DNA TGTGCCAGCATACGGGGGGGCGGTACAGATACGCAGTATTTT.

The chain recombines TRBV30 with TRBJ1-2; the D is unclear. Germline CDR1 is GTSNPN and CDR2 is SVGIG (reference sequence). V lost 3 bases and J lost 7, with 9 bases in between. The CDR3 length is 11 residues. The CDR3 nucleotides read TGTGCCTGGAGAGCAGGAGGTGGCTACACCTTC. Its protein is CAWRAGGGYTF.

The chain uses TRBV11-2 and TRBJ1-1; D gene ambiguous. The CDR3 has 15 residues. Trimming pared 7 bases from V and 5 bases from J, leaving 20 bases between. The germline gives CDR1 SGHAT, CDR2 FQNNGV. CDR3 protein: CASNPFETGGTEAFF. The CDR3 bases are TGTGCCAGCAACCCTTTTGAGACGGGAGGGACTGAAGCTTTCTTT.

V is TRBV9 and J is TRBJ2-2; no definite D call. Germline CDR1 reads SGDLS; CDR2 reads YYNGEE. Trimming stripped 0 bases from V and 8 bases from J, with 5 bases between. This CDR3 spans 12 amino acids. The CDR3 region has the DNA TGTGCCAGCAGCGTAGCTCTAGGGGAGCTGTTTTTT. It specifies CASSVALGELFF.

V and J are TRBV11-2 and TRBJ1-6; no clear D gene. This CDR3 comprises 13 residues. In germline, CDR1 is SGHAT, CDR2 FQNNGV. Deletions cut 6 bases from V and 11 bases from J, with 14 bases between. CDR3 DNA: TGTGCCAGCAGTCAAAATGGTGCAGCACCCCTCCACTTT. Its protein is CASSQNGAAPLHF.

V usage is TRBV5-4 and J usage is TRBJ2-1, with unresolved D. V lost 3 bases and J 6 bases, leaving 13 bases between the germline ends. Germline CDR1 SGHNT, CDR2 YYREEE (reference sequence). This CDR3 region has 14 residues. The CDR3 loop is CASSSFSVSNEQFF. The CDR3 DNA sequence: TGTGCCAGCAGCTCCTTTTCGGTGAGCAATGAGCAGTTCTTC.

There are a few counts of this clone. The chain uses TRBV5-4 and TRBJ2-1; TRBD2 might be the D (6 bases). This CDR3 has 16 amino acids. Germline assignment: CDR1 SGHNT and CDR2 YYREEE (reference sequence). V was shortened by 4 bases and J by 2 bases, with 16 bases between the two germline ends. CDR3 DNA: TGTGCCAGCAGCCGCAGTACCGGAGGGCCCTACAATGAGCAGTTCTTC. This gives the protein CASSRSTGGPYNEQFF.

V gene TRBV30 combines with J gene TRBJ1-2, with no clear D. Germline V gene sequence: CDR1 GTSNPN, CDR2 SVGIG (reference sequence). Trimming removed 0 bases from V and 2 bases from J, with 13 bases in between. The CDR3 length is 15 residues. The CDR3 loop reads CAWSVTSKRNYGYTF. The CDR3 region has the DNA TGTGCCTGGAGTGTAACTAGTAAACGAAACTATGGCTACACCTTC. The whole variable domain, remainder taken from reference TRBV30 and TRBJ1-2, is SQTIHQWPATLVQPVGSPLSLECTVEGTSNPNLYWYRQAAGRGLQLLFYSVGIGQISSEVPQNLSASRPQDRQFILSSKKLLLSDSGFYLCAWSVTSKRNYGYTFGSGTRLTVV.

This chain connects TRBV15 to TRBJ2-7; no clear D gene. The CDR3 length is 14 residues. Between the trimmed V and J ends, which lost 5 bases and 0 bases, there was a span of 11 bases. Per the germline V gene, CDR1 is LNHNV and CDR2 is YYDKDF (reference sequence). The CDR3 spells CATSPRPSSYEQYF. The CDR3 DNA is TGTGCCACCAGCCCCAGGCCGAGCTCCTACGAGCAGTACTTC.

V is TRBV18 and J is TRBJ1-5; D is possibly TRBD1 (6 bases). The germline V and J ends were trimmed by 3 bases and 4 bases, with 13 bases remaining between them. The CDR3 totals 15 residues. The V gene's germline CDR1 is KGHSH and CDR2 LQKENI. The CDR3 protein is CASSPRGQMNQPQHF. DNA of the CDR3: TGTGCCAGCTCACCCCGCGGACAGATGAATCAGCCCCAGCATTTT. Drawing the rest from reference TRBV18 and TRBJ1-5, the complete variable domain is NAGVMQNPRHLVRRRGQEARLRCSPMKGHSHVYWYRQLPEEGLKFMVYLQKENIIDESGMPKERFSAEFPKEGPSILRIQQVVRGDSAAYFCASSPRGQMNQPQHFGDGTRLSIL.

This rearrangement joins TRBV6-6 to TRBJ2-7; the D is unclear. Germline V gene lookup returns CDR1 MNHNY and CDR2 SVGAGI (reference sequence). CDR3 length: 13 amino acids. The V end lost 3 bases, the J end lost 6 bases, and 12 bases lay between the germline ends. The CDR3 reads CASSYGPQAEQYF. The CDR3 coding sequence is TGTGCCAGCAGTTATGGCCCCCAGGCCGAGCAGTACTTC.

The rearrangement joins TRBV7-2 to TRBJ1-4; 7 bases fit TRBD1. This CDR3 comprises 14 residues. Looked up from germline, CDR1 is SGHTA and CDR2 is FQGNSA. The V gene end was trimmed by 2 bases and the J gene end by 8 bases; junction bases not matched to a gene: 5. The CDR3 DNA follows: TGTGCCAGCAGCTTAACAGGGGACGGCGAAAAACTGTTTTTT. Translation: CASSLTGDGEKLFF.

The chain carries TRBV7-6 and TRBJ2-2, with D possibly TRBD2 on 6 matching bases. The V end was cut by 1 base, the J end by 4 bases, with 13 bases between. Germline CDR1 SGHVS, CDR2 FNYEAQ. The CDR3 has 16 residues. The chain's CDR3 is CASSLGSGPLTGELFF. The DNA for the CDR3 is TGTGCCAGCAGCTTAGGTAGCGGACCTCTCACCGGGGAGCTGTTTTTT. Complete variable domain (other parts from reference TRBV7-6 and TRBJ2-2): GAGVSQSPRYKVTKRGQDVALRCDPISGHVSLYWYRQALGQGPEFLTYFNYEAQQDKSGLPNDRFSAERPEGSISTLTIQRTEQRDSAMYRCASSLGSGPLTGELFFGEGSRLTVL.

The chain employs TRBV4-2 and TRBJ1-2; no reliable D call. The V gene lost 0 bases and the J gene lost 8 bases, with 13 bases spanning the gap. Germline V gives CDR1 LGHNA, CDR2 YNFKEQ. The CDR3 has 14 residues. CDR3 in amino acids: CASSQESRGPGYTF. In nucleotides, the CDR3 is TGTGCCAGCAGCCAAGAATCGCGTGGTCCGGGCTACACCTTC.